One sample yielded the 18 T cell receptor beta chains listed below, sequenced in a study of shared clonotypes between healthy human individuals. Produced via immunoSEQ multiplex PCR; TCRdb's table is partial and in-frame only. The sample carries hundreds of thousands of clones, roughly 73% recorded once. The sample comprised memory CD4+ T cells sorted from blood. Subset defined: CD45RA-negative fraction. Source of these receptors: a woman in her 30s in good health.

The chain carries TRBV28 and TRBJ2-2, with TRBD1 identical over 8 bases. Germline V gives CDR1 MDHEN, CDR2 SYDVKM. This CDR3 contains 18 residues. The V and J ends lost 4 bases and 1 base, in that order; junction bases with no gene match: 11. CDR3 nucleotide sequence: TGTGCCAGCAGTTGTGGAGACTTGACAGGGGAGAACACCGGGGAGCTGTTTTTT. Translated: CASSCGDLTGENTGELFF.

The rearrangement joins TRBV28 to TRBJ2-7; D gene uncertain. CDR1 is MDHEN, CDR2 SYDVKM, per germline. The length of the CDR3 is 17 residues. The V end was cut by 4 bases, the J end by 1 base, with 20 bases between. CDR3 region: CASSSLVEEFKSYEQYF. CDR3 in DNA: TGTGCCAGCAGTTCCTTGGTCGAAGAATTTAAATCCTACGAGCAGTACTTC.

This clone is a singleton in its sample. The rearrangement joins TRBV5-4 to TRBJ1-5, with D hard to call. Per the germline V gene, CDR1 is SGHNT and CDR2 is YYREEE (reference sequence). Trimming removed 4 bases at V and 0 bases at J, with 11 bases between. The CDR3 consists of 15 residues. The CDR3 DNA reads TGTGCCAGCAGCAAGGACGGAAATAGCAATCAGCCCCAGCATTTT. This gives the protein CASSKDGNSNQPQHF.

The J gene is TRBJ2-5, the V gene TRBV18; unclear D gene. Between the trimmed V and J ends, which lost 2 bases and 1 base, there was a span of 5 bases. Germline assignment: CDR1 KGHSH and CDR2 LQKENI. The CDR3 extends over 13 amino acids. The CDR3 is CASSPNAQETQYF. The DNA for the CDR3 is TGTGCCAGCTCACCAAATGCCCAAGAGACCCAGTACTTC.

The chain uses TRBV6-4 and TRBJ2-3; either TRBD1 or TRBD2 may fit D (6 bases each). The CDR3 loop spans 17 amino acids. Trimming left V 3 bases short and J 1 base short, with 17 bases between. The germline CDR1 and CDR2 sequences are MRHNA and SNTAGT. The CDR3 coding sequence is TGTGCCAGCAGTGAGAGGCCACAGGGAGGTGGCACAGATACGCAGTATTTT. This translates into CASSERPQGGGTDTQYF.

This rearrangement joins TRBV11-2 to TRBJ2-6, with a tentative D call TRBD2 (6 bases). V was pared by 4 bases and J by 3 bases, with 19 bases between. CDR1 and CDR2 from the germline V gene are SGHAT and FQNNGV. The CDR3 consists of 18 residues. CDR3 amino acids: CASSSIRALGGGANVLTF. The CDR3, as DNA: TGTGCCAGCAGCTCGATCAGGGCGTTGGGGGGTGGGGCCAACGTCCTGACTTTC. Using reference TRBV11-2 and TRBJ2-6 for the parts outside the CDR3, the full variable domain is EAGVAQSPRYKIIEKRQSVAFWCNPISGHATLYWYQQILGQGPKLLIQFQNNGVVDDSQLPKDRFSAERLKGVDSTLKIQPAKLEDSAVYLCASSSIRALGGGANVLTFGAGSRLTVL.

The chain is built from TRBV28 and TRBJ1-2, with D maybe TRBD1 (5 bases). Germline assignment: CDR1 MDHEN and CDR2 SYDVKM. The length of the CDR3 is 17 residues. Trimming stripped 3 bases from V and 3 bases from J, with 20 bases between. The CDR3 DNA sequence: TGTGCCAGCAGTTTCCAGGATCTCGACAGTTTACACTATGGCTACACCTTC. Translating it yields CASSFQDLDSLHYGYTF.

This clone occurred once. This sequence joins TRBV29-1 and TRBJ2-1; 9 bases agree with TRBD2. This CDR3 is 13 amino acids long. The V and J ends lost 6 bases and 9 bases, in that order; junction bases with no gene match: 9. Germline V gives CDR1 SQVTM, CDR2 ANQGSEA. The CDR3 DNA sequence: TGCAGCGTAAATTTGGGGACTAGCCGTGAGCAGTTCTTC. Translating it yields CSVNLGTSREQFF.

The V gene is TRBV10-3, the J gene TRBJ2-3; 14 bases are a match to TRBD2. Losses at the gene ends were 4 bases for V and 6 bases for J; bases not matched to a gene: 6. CDR3 size: 16 residues. The germline V gene encodes CDR1 ENHRY and CDR2 SYGVKD. The CDR3 region has the DNA TGTGCCATCAGTGTGGGACTAGCGGGAGCAGCTGATACGCAGTATTTT. Translated, it gives CAISVGLAGAADTQYF.

The chain joins TRBV4-1 to TRBJ1-2, with a weak D call TRBD1 (5 bases). Germline V gene lookup returns CDR1 MGHRA and CDR2 YSYEKL. Trimming took 4 bases from V and 0 from J, leaving 12 bases between them. This CDR3 has 15 residues. As DNA, the CDR3 is TGCGCCAGCAGCCTCACGACAGATACTAACTATGGCTACACCTTC. This translates into CASSLTTDTNYGYTF.

V and J are TRBV28 and TRBJ1-6; maybe TRBD1 (5 bases). The CDR3 has 14 amino acids. Trimming took 3 bases from V and 5 from J, leaving 8 bases between them. Per the germline V gene, CDR1 is MDHEN and CDR2 is SYDVKM. The CDR3 DNA follows: TGTGCCAGCAGTTTCGGGGGGAATAATTCACCCCTCCACTTT. Its translation: CASSFGGNNSPLHF.

V usage is TRBV14 and J usage is TRBJ2-3; possibly TRBD1 for D (7 bases). The CDR3 has 15 amino acids. Germline V CDR1 and CDR2: SGHDN, FVKESK. V gave up 0 bases and J gave up 3 bases, with 10 bases separating them. The DNA for the CDR3 is TGTGCCAGCAGCCAAGAGACAGGGAGGACAGATACGCAGTATTTT. It encodes CASSQETGRTDTQYF. The full variable domain, its missing parts supplied by reference TRBV14 and TRBJ2-3, is EAGVTQFPSHSVIEKGQTVTLRCDPISGHDNLYWYRRVMGKEIKFLLHFVKESKQDESGMPNNRFLAERTGGTYSTLKVQPAELEDSGVYFCASSQETGRTDTQYFGPGTRLTVL.

On this clone: Different DNA sequences within this sample yield the same CDR3. The J gene is TRBJ2-3, the V gene TRBV7-9, with D unclear. The germline V and J ends were trimmed by 0 bases and 4 bases, with 11 bases remaining between them. The CDR3 is 15 residues long. Germline lookup yields CDR1 SEHNR and CDR2 FQNEAQ (reference sequence). CDR3: CASSLAGPRADTQYF. CDR3 bases: TGTGCCAGCAGCTTAGCCGGGCCCCGGGCAGATACGCAGTATTTT.

The genes are TRBV5-1 and TRBJ2-7; D is possibly TRBD2 (6 bases). This CDR3 is built from 15 residues. Germline lookup yields CDR1 SGHRS and CDR2 YFSETQ. V was cut by 4 bases and J by 7 bases, with 21 bases left in between. In DNA form, the CDR3 reads TGCGCCAGCAGCGCCCGGGACTTTCAAGTCAGTGAGCAGTACTTC. Encoded protein: CASSARDFQVSEQYF.

V gene TRBV4-1 combines with J gene TRBJ2-1; TRBD1 agrees at 9 bases. The CDR3 covers 13 residues. The V and J ends lost 2 bases and 14 bases, in that order; junction bases with no gene match: 7. The germline V gene encodes CDR1 MGHRA and CDR2 YSYEKL. CDR3 sequence: CASSQLNRDREFF. The CDR3 region has the DNA TGCGCCAGCAGCCAACTCAACCGGGACAGGGAGTTCTTC.

This clone was seen once. The gene calls are TRBV14 and TRBJ2-5; D not resolved. Germline loops: CDR1 SGHDN, CDR2 FVKESK. The germline V and J ends were trimmed by 1 base and 4 bases, with 10 bases remaining between them. The CDR3 totals 14 residues. The CDR3 is CASSQADFGETQYF. CDR3 nucleotide sequence: TGTGCCAGCAGCCAAGCCGACTTTGGAGAGACCCAGTACTTC. Full variable domain (missing parts from reference TRBV14 and TRBJ2-5): EAGVTQFPSHSVIEKGQTVTLRCDPISGHDNLYWYRRVMGKEIKFLLHFVKESKQDESGMPNNRFLAERTGGTYSTLKVQPAELEDSGVYFCASSQADFGETQYFGPGTRLLVL.

The V and J genes are TRBV6-6 and TRBJ1-3; D remains unclear. CDR1 and CDR2 (germline): MNHNY, SVGAGI (reference sequence). The CDR3 contains 15 residues. The V end lost 6 bases, the J end lost 0 bases, and 12 bases lay between the germline ends. CDR3 sequence (DNA): TGTGCCAGCAGCTACGGGGAAAGCTCTGGAAACACCATATATTTT. It translates to CASSYGESSGNTIYF.

The chain uses TRBV27 and TRBJ2-3; D unclear. The germline V and J ends were trimmed by 4 bases and 9 bases, with 5 bases remaining between them. The CDR3 is made up of 10 amino acids. Germline V lookup: CDR1 MNHEY, CDR2 SMNVEV (reference sequence). As DNA, the CDR3 is TGTGCCAGCAGTTCGCCCACGCAGTATTTT. Translating it yields CASSSPTQYF.